Listed below are T cell receptor beta chains from one sample, sequenced in a study of memory CD4+ T cells and cytomegalovirus serostatus. Clones were read by immunoSEQ multiplex PCR, and TCRdb kept only the in-frame ones, dropping some. The sample contains almost 55,000 clones, just over 75% of which appear only once. The sequencing input was memory CD4+ T cells from blood. All receptors come from an adult in good health and CMV-seronegative. Each CDR3 is given without its conserved first and last residue. D genes are given only for firm matches. Only part of the rows carry a size: once, few, many, or a class if the clone is expanded.

abundance | v_gene | d_gene | len | CDR3aa
few | TRBV2 | NA | 13 | ASSVGRVSNQPQH
few | TRBV5-6 | NA | 14 | ASSNLGGTSSYEQY
NA | TRBV7-2 | TRBD1 | 15 | ASSSGQILTLQETQY
NA | TRBV25-1 | TRBD2 | 13 | ASSEYGGSQGSQY
NA | TRBV10-3 | NA | 11 | AIGVSRDYEQY
NA | TRBV5-4 | TRBD2 | 13 | ASSLGTSGSFGQY
NA | TRBV18 | NA | 12 | ASSPLTRNNEQF
NA | TRBV11-2 | NA | 11 | ASSFSSGYEQY
few | TRBV27 | TRBD1 | 15 | ASSFRGQGLSGNTIY
NA | TRBV7-2 | NA | 10 | ASSTTSYEQY
few | TRBV7-2 | NA | 12 | ASSLSGLRYEQY
NA | TRBV7-2 | TRBD2 | 13 | ASTVAGGGPDTQY
few | TRBV7-8 | NA | 10 | ASSPGATEAF
NA | TRBV7-2 | NA | 9 | ASSSGGHPV
NA | TRBV28 | NA | 18 | ASSPHRDQVGLLSGNTIY
NA | TRBV28 | NA | 12 | ASSFSGLDQPQH
few | TRBV4-3 | TRBD1 | 16 | ASSQATGAGGRHYGYT
NA | TRBV9 | NA | 14 | ASSVGGARNTGELF
NA | TRBV30 | NA | 12 | AWSVFFGADTQY
NA | TRBV11-1 | NA | 13 | ASSPARGRFNEQF
NA | TRBV6-6 | TRBD2 | 14 | ASRAGTSGSTDTQY
NA | TRBV28 | NA | 12 | ASSPTGYADTQY
NA | TRBV7-6 | TRBD1 | 13 | ASSPPGTGTYEQY
NA | TRBV4-3 | NA | 12 | ASSQGGAPWGYT
NA | TRBV19 | TRBD1 | 12 | ASRDRATNQPQH
NA | TRBV6-1 | NA | 9 | ASSADYEQY
once | TRBV28 | TRBD1 | 16 | ASSPRQGARGGYQPQH
NA | TRBV18 | NA | 13 | ASSPPGVFGNEQY
NA | TRBV7-2 | TRBD2 | 10 | ASSLESGGRY
NA | TRBV30 | NA | 13 | AWSRDTSTNEKLF
NA | TRBV2 | TRBD2 | 13 | ASSADSGGAYEQY
once | TRBV29-1 | NA | 11 | SARPLGIGELF
NA | TRBV6-5 | TRBD1 | 13 | ASSLGQAARNTIY
NA | TRBV19 | NA | 11 | ASSRLLNEKLF
NA | TRBV6-1 | NA | 12 | ASRGTTLNEKLF
few | TRBV7-9 | NA | 12 | ASRPYRDDTEAF
NA | TRBV5-1 | TRBD2 | 13 | ASRAHVAGGPYRY
NA | TRBV27 | NA | 11 | ASTRDSGNEQF